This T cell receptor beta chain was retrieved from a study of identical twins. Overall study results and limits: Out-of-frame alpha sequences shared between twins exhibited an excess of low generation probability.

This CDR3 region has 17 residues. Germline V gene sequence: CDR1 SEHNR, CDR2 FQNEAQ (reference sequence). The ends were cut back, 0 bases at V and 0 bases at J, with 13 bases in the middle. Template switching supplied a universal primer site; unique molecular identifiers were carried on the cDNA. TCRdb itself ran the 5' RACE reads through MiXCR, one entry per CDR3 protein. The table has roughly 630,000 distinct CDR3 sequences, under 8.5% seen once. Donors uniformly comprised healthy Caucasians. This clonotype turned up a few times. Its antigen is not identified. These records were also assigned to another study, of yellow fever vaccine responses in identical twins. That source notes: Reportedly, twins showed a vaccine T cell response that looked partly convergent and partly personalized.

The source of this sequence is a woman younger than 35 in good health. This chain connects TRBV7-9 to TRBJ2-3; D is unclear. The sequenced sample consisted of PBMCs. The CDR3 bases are TGTGCCAGCAGCTTAGCAGACTTTCGAACTAGCACAGATACGCAGTATTTT. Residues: CASSLADFRTSTDTQYF.